The 16 T cell receptor beta chains given below trace back to one sample, sequenced in a study of Ad26.COV2.S vaccination and SARS-CoV-2 variants. The treatment was: some 20 received Ad26.COV2.S at low or high dose, single or two shots; 5 received placebo; per-sample allocation not given. Sampling was done on day 63 after the first vaccine or placebo injection. The data were produced by immunoSEQ multiplex PCR, yet TCRdb's version contains in-frame clones alone and is incomplete. Of about 320,000 clones listed, 70% to 90% were seen once; the top ten hold around 1.9%. The source was peripheral blood, collected in a trial of Ad26.COV2.S vaccine versus placebo. The receptors derive from a person between 18 and 65 years old who received the Ad26.COV2.S COVID-19 vaccine or a placebo.

The genes are TRBV4-3 and TRBJ2-1; D could derive from TRBD1 or TRBD2 (5 bases each). The CDR3 runs to 14 residues. V gave up 1 base and J gave up 6 bases, with 10 bases separating them. Germline CDR1 is LGHNA and CDR2 is YSLEER. The CDR3 bases are TGCGCCAGCAGCCAAGCTCCAGGGACCAATGAGCAGTTCTTC. It codes for CASSQAPGTNEQFF.

The chain is built from TRBV6-2 or TRBV6-3 and TRBJ2-7; 7 nucleotides align to TRBD1. V lost 2 bases and J lost 4; bases outside the gene matches: 8. The germline V gene encodes CDR1 MNHEY and CDR2 SVGEGT. CDR3 size: 15 residues. In nucleotides, the CDR3 is TGTGCCAGCAGTTACGTCGCAGGGGGTGTTTACGAGCAGTACTTC. This translates into CASSYVAGGVYEQYF.

The rearrangement uses TRBV6-5 and TRBJ1-6; tentatively, D is TRBD1 (6 bases). V lost 5 bases, J lost 8 bases, and 13 bases lay in between. CDR1 MNHEY and CDR2 SVGAGI come from the germline V gene. The CDR3 contains 14 residues. CDR3 loop: CASSPHREYSPLHF. Here the CDR3 DNA reads TGTGCCAGCAGTCCCCACAGGGAATATTCACCCCTCCACTTT.

The J gene is TRBJ1-3, the V gene TRBV5-1; TRBD1 matches at 7 bases. This CDR3 has 16 amino acids. The V segment lost 4 bases and the J segment 4 bases; nucleotides outside the gene matches: 11. Germline V gene data show CDR1 as SGHRS and CDR2 as YFSETQ. DNA of the CDR3: TGCGCCAGCAGCCCGCGACAGGGAAACGGAGGAAACACCATATATTTT. As protein: CASSPRQGNGGNTIYF.

V is TRBV5-1 and J is TRBJ2-4, with 10 bases aligning to TRBD1. Germline values: CDR1 SGHRS, CDR2 YFSETQ. CDR3 length: 14 amino acids. V was pared by 0 bases and J by 7 bases, with 1 base of the junction left unmatched. CDR3 DNA sequence: TGCGCCAGCAGCTTGGAGACAGGGGGCAACATTCAGTACTTC. It yields the protein CASSLETGGNIQYF.

Concerning this clone: Since no conserved phenylalanine or tryptophan closes the CDR3, a read error is the likely cause. The V call is TRBV29-1, the J call TRBJ1-2; a weak D match, TRBD1 (6 bases). Looked up from germline, CDR1 is SQVTM and CDR2 is ANQGSEA. There are 13 residues in the CDR3. V dropped 3 bases and J dropped 5 bases, with 13 bases sitting between them. The DNA for the CDR3 is TGCAGCGTTGATCAACAGGGAAGTTATGGCTACACCTCC. The encoded protein is CSVDQQGSYGYTS.

The chain joins TRBV11-1 to TRBJ2-3; possible D gene TRBD1, 6 bases. Germline CDR1 and CDR2: SGHAT and FQDESV (reference sequence). V gave up 1 base and J gave up 1 base, with 9 bases separating them. The CDR3 covers 15 residues. This CDR3 is CASSLGGRGTDTQYF. CDR3 sequence (DNA): TGTGCCAGCAGCTTAGGGGGGCGAGGCACAGATACGCAGTATTTT.

The rearrangement uses TRBV5-1 and TRBJ2-7; perhaps TRBD1 as D (5 bases). CDR3 length: 15 amino acids. CDR1 SGHRS and CDR2 YFSETQ come from the germline V gene. V was trimmed by 1 base and J by 5 bases, leaving 16 bases between them. The CDR3 spells CASSLWGYFRDEQYF. The CDR3 DNA reads as TGCGCCAGCAGCTTGTGGGGCTATTTTAGGGACGAGCAGTACTTC.

The J gene is TRBJ1-1, the V gene TRBV6-6; D not resolved. This CDR3 comprises 14 residues. Germline CDR1 is MNHNY and CDR2 is SVGAGI (reference sequence). V dropped 5 bases and J dropped 0 bases, with 10 bases sitting between them. The DNA for the CDR3 is TGTGCCAGCAGTACACAGATATTGAACACTGAAGCTTTCTTT. As protein: CASSTQILNTEAFF.

The chain links TRBV5-1 to TRBJ1-2; TRBD1 matches 8 bases. V was pared by 3 bases and J by 6 bases, with 7 bases of the junction left unmatched. The CDR3 is made up of 14 amino acids. Germline V gene lookup returns CDR1 SGHRS and CDR2 YFSETQ. CDR3 DNA: TGCGCCAGCAGCTCAACCGGACAGGGAGATGGCTACACCTTC. It is translated as CASSSTGQGDGYTF.

The chain combines TRBV3-1 (or the pseudogene TRBV3-2) with TRBJ1-2, with 12 bases that match TRBD1. The V gene's germline CDR1 is LGHDT and CDR2 YNNKEL (reference sequence). The CDR3 runs to 15 residues. V gave up 0 bases and J gave up 8 bases; unmatched junction bases: 4. CDR3 nucleotide sequence: TGTGCCAGCAGCCAAGAGGGACAGGGGGCGGGCGGCTACACCTTC. Its protein product is CASSQEGQGAGGYTF.

The chain is built from TRBV7-9 and TRBJ2-2; 8 bases map to TRBD1. Germline V gene sequence: CDR1 SEHNR, CDR2 FQNEAQ (reference sequence). Unmatched junction bases numbered 8, after V lost 3 bases and J lost 5 bases. The CDR3 runs 16 residues. The CDR3 sequence: CASSFASRGRTGELFF. CDR3 in DNA: TGTGCCAGCAGCTTCGCGTCCAGGGGGCGTACCGGGGAGCTGTTTTTT.

The genes are TRBV10-2 and TRBJ2-7, with 8 bases lining up with TRBD2. This CDR3 has 18 residues. The trim removed 6 bases at V and 2 bases at J, leaving 18 bases unmatched. Germline values: CDR1 WSHSY, CDR2 SAAADI. This CDR3 reads CASSPDRWFIAGTYEQYF. Written as DNA, the CDR3 is TGCGCCAGCAGCCCCGATAGGTGGTTTATAGCGGGGACCTACGAGCAGTACTTC.

The chain is built from TRBV7-8 and TRBJ1-2, with D maybe TRBD1 (5 bases). Trimming removed 5 bases at V and 8 bases at J, with 12 bases between. Germline V gives CDR1 SGHVS, CDR2 FQNEAQ. The CDR3 extends over 12 amino acids. The CDR3 protein is CASSQLGQGYTF. CDR3 bases: TGTGCCAGCAGCCAACTAGGACAAGGCTACACCTTC.

This chain connects TRBV6-5 to TRBJ2-2, with TRBD2 identical over 7 bases. The ends lost 5 bases at V and 3 bases at J; junction bases unmatched: 6. This CDR3 contains 15 residues. In germline, CDR1 is MNHEY, CDR2 SVGAGI. CDR3 region: CASSPRRGDTGELFF. The CDR3 DNA reads TGTGCCAGCAGTCCACGACGGGGGGACACCGGGGAGCTGTTTTTT.

V and J are TRBV21-1 and TRBJ1-4. TRBV21-1 is noted as a pseudogene. The CDR3 spans 15 residues. The CDR3 region is CASSNSLRGSEKLFF. CDR3 coding DNA: TGTGCCAGCAGCAACAGTCTCAGAGGGAGTGAAAAACTGTTTTTT.